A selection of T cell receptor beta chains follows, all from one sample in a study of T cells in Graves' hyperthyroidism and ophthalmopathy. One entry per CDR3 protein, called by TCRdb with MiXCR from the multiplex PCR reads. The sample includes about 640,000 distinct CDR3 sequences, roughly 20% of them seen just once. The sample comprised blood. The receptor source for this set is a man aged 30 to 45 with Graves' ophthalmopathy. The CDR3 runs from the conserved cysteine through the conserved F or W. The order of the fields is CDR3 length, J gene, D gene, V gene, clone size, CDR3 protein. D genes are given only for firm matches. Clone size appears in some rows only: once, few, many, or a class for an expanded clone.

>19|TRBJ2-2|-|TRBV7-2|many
CASSPRGGLLGVNTGELFF
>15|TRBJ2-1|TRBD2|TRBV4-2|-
CASNERGGSYNEQFF
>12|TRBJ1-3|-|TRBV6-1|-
CASRTAGNTIYF
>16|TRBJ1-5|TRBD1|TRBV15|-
CATSPGQGRGNQPQHF
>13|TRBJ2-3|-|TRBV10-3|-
CAISGGEFDTQYF
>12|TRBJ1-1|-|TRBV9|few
CASSGRATEAFF
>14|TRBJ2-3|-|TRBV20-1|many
CSARGPKNTDTQYF
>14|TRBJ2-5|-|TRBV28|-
CASITGRRKETQYF
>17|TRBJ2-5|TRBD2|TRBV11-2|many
CASSRWAGLAGEETQYF
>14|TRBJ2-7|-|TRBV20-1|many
CSANLGRSSYEQYF
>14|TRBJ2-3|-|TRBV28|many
CASSRPPRADTQYF
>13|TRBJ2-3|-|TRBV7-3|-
CASSPNGGDTQYF
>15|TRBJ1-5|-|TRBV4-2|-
CASSQVGGEAQPQHF
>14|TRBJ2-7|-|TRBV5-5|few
CASSFVQVTYEQYF
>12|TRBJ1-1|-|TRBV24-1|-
CATTGDDAEAFF
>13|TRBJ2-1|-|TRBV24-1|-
CATSGAVGNEQFF
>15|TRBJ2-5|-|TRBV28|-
CASSPLAGGGETQYF
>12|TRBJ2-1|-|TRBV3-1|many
CASSLQLSEQFF
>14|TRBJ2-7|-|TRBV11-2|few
CASSFGHPTYEQYF
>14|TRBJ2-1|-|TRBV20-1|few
CSARTGSAYNEQFF
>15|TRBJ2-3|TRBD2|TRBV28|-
CASPPSGRAGDTQYF
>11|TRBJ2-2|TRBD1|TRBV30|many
CACRQGLELFF
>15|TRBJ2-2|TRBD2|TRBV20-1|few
CSANRAGAFTGELFF
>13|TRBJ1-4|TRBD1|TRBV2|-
CASNGQANEKLFF
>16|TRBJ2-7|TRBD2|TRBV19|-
CASSITGGLAGDEQYF
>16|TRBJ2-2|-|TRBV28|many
CASSSPGGPNTGELFF
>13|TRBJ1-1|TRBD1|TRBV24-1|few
CATCQGVGDEAFF
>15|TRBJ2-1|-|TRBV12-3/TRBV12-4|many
CASIEGAGAENEQFF
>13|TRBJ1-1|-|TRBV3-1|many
CASSPIGTGGAFF
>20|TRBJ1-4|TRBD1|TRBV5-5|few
CASSLGLQGRLGSTNEKLFF
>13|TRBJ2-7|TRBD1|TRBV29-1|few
CSALPRGQREQYF
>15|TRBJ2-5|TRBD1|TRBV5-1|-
CASSLTGSRQETQYF
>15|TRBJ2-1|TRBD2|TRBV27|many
CASTPGGADYNEQFF
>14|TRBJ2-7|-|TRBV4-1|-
CASSQVGNYYEQYF
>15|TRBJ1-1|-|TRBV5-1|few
CASSSVGKLTNEAFF
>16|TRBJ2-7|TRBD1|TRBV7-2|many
CASSAWDRIDSYEQYF
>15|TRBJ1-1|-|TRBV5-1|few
CASSLGQSSNTEAFF
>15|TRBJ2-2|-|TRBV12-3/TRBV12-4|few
CASSPTLSGTGELFF
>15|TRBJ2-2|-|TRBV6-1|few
CASRDEGVGTGELFF
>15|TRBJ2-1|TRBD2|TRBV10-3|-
CAIRSLAGAYNEQFF
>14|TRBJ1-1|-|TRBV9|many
CASTPQPANTEAFF
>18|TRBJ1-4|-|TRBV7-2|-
CASSLRVGGVKFNEKLFF
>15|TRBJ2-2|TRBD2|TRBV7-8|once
CASSLKRELAGELFF
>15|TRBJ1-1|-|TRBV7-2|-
CASIMDTRGATEAFF
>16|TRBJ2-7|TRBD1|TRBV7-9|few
CASSFLTGAPVSEQYF
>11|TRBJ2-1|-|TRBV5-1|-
CATFKNNEQFF
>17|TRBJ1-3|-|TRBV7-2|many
CASSLTSGTYSGNTIYF
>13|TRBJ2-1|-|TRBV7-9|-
CASSFPPSGEQFF
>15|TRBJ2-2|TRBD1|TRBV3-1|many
CASSLGQAITGELFF
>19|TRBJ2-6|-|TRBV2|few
CASSDPYSGRLSGANVLTF
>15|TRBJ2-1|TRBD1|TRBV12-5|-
CASGSTGVSYNEQFF
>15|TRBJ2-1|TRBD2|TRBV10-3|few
CAISEGLAGINEQFF
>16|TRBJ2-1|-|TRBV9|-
CASSVASQVAYNEQFF
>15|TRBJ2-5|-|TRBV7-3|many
CASSQGGQLQETQYF
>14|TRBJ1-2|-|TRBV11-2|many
CASSPSGAKSGYTF
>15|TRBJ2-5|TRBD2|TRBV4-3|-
CASSQGASGTETQYF
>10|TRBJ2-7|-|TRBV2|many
CASKSYEQYF